This T cell receptor beta chain was sequenced for a study of cytomegalovirus exposure and HLA in healthy donors. Notes on the study in general: High specificity and sensitivity for cytomegalovirus status were reported for the classifier. According to a later analysis, most TCR beta chains associated with CMV appeared HLA-restricted. Earlier analysis found most TCR beta V segments productive about 87% or about 30% of the time. A missense DCLRE1C variant was associated with V- and J-gene trimming of TCR beta chains in a later analysis, and an independent cohort replicated the association.

Germline CDR1 and CDR2: GTSNPN and SVGIG (reference sequence). The ends were cut back, 0 bases at V and 0 bases at J, with 10 bases in the middle. The CDR3 sequence is 15 residues long. It was with 60 Vbeta and 13 Jbeta primers that the PCR ran. The table came from immunoSEQ multiplex PCR; TCRdb's copy has only in-frame clones and leaves some out. The sample lists 110,000 or so clones, roughly 80% seen once, with about 6.9% in the top ten. This clone was picked up a small number of times. Antigen: not known. This TCR was sampled from a man in his thirties or forties in good health and CMV-seropositive. The sample consisted of PBMCs. This chain connects TRBV30 to TRBJ2-3; TRBD1 is a possible D gene (5 bases). This chain's CDR3 is CAWSVKGISTDTQYF. CDR3 nucleotide sequence: TGTGCCTGGAGTGTAAAGGGGATTAGCACAGATACGCAGTATTTT.